A selection of T cell receptor beta chains follows, all from one sample in a study of blood T cell repertoires in COVID-19. Profiling relied on immunoSEQ multiplex PCR, and the TCRdb table lists in-frame clones only, not all of them. Of 60,000 to 75,000 clones listed, 70% to 90% were seen once; the top ten hold 3.4%. Sequencing was performed on peripheral blood. The receptor set was obtained from a woman aged 45-65 years with COVID-19, enrolled during active disease. Both conserved end residues are part of each CDR3. Each record gives: V gene, clone size, J gene, D gene, CDR3 DNA, CDR3 protein. The D gene is left open where the match is weak. The size entry is marked missing in some rows and otherwise reads once, few, many or a size class.

>TRBV19|.|TRBJ2-1|TRBD2
TGTGCCAGTAGTATGAGGGGACTAGCGGGACTCAATGAGCAGTTCTTC
CASSMRGLAGLNEQFF
>TRBV30|.|TRBJ2-5|.
TGTGCCTGGGGACTCGAAGAGACCCAGTACTTC
CAWGLEETQYF
>TRBV24-1|.|TRBJ2-3|.
TGTGCCACCAGTGATTTTATTAGCGGCCTCGGGGGAGGCACAGATACGCAGTATTTT
CATSDFISGLGGGTDTQYF
>TRBV7-2|.|TRBJ2-1|.
TGTGCCAGCAGCCCTCCGGGGGCCTACAATGAGCAGTTCTTC
CASSPPGAYNEQFF
>TRBV5-1|.|TRBJ1-1|.
TGCGCCAGCAGCGGGGGGACGAACACTGAAGCTTTCTTT
CASSGGTNTEAFF
>TRBV10-1|.|TRBJ2-2|TRBD2
TGCGCCAGCAGTAGGACTAGCGGGAGAAACACCGGGGAGCTGTTTTTT
CASSRTSGRNTGELFF
>TRBV2|.|TRBJ1-2|.
TGTGCCAGCAGTGAAGCAGGTCAAGGGGCTTCAAAAGGCTACACCTTC
CASSEAGQGASKGYTF
>TRBV30|.|TRBJ2-1|TRBD2
TGTGCCTGGAGTCCGCGGCCAGCGGGAGGGAGGGATGAGCAGTTCTTC
CAWSPRPAGGRDEQFF
>TRBV28|.|TRBJ2-7|TRBD1
TGTGCCAGCAGTTTATCAGGGGGCAAAAATTTCTACGAGCAGTACTTC
CASSLSGGKNFYEQYF
>TRBV27|.|TRBJ2-1|TRBD1
TGTGCCAGCAAGCCGGGACAGGGGAACCATGAGCAGTTCTTC
CASKPGQGNHEQFF
>TRBV5-1|few|TRBJ2-2|TRBD2
TGCGCCAGCAGACCCACCGGGACTAGCGTCCTCGGGGAGCTGTTTTTT
CASRPTGTSVLGELFF
>TRBV20-1|.|TRBJ1-3|.
TGCAGTATGGGCGGGGGAAACACCATATATTTT
CSMGGGNTIYF
>TRBV9|.|TRBJ1-1|.
TGTGCCAGCAGCCCCTCTCGAGGGATGAACACTGAAGCTTTCTTT
CASSPSRGMNTEAFF
>TRBV4-1|.|TRBJ2-7|TRBD1
TGCGCCAGCAGCCTTACGCCACCGGGGACAGGTTCCCGCTCCTACGAGCAGTACTTC
CASSLTPPGTGSRSYEQYF
>TRBV6-1|.|TRBJ2-2|TRBD2
TGTGCCAGCAGTGCGGGACTAGCGGCGAACACCGGGGAGCTGTTTTTT
CASSAGLAANTGELFF
>TRBV5-1|.|TRBJ1-5|.
TGCGCCAGCAGTCTCTATAGCAATCAGCCCCAGCATTTT
CASSLYSNQPQHF
>TRBV3-1/TRBV3-2|.|TRBJ2-3|TRBD2
TGTGCCAGCAGACTGAGCGGGGAACACACAGATACGCAGTATTTT
CASRLSGEHTDTQYF
>TRBV28|.|TRBJ2-1|TRBD2
TGTGCCAGCGGGTTGCAGGGACTAGCACTCGGTGAGCAGTTCTTC
CASGLQGLALGEQFF
>TRBV18|.|TRBJ1-1|.
TGTGCCAGCTCACAACCGGGCCCGAACACTGAAGCTTTCTTT
CASSQPGPNTEAFF
>TRBV3-1/TRBV3-2|once|TRBJ2-3|.
TGTGCCAGCAGCCAAGGGGCCACCCTAAGGGATACGCAGTATTTT
CASSQGATLRDTQYF
>TRBV7-2|.|TRBJ2-5|TRBD2
TGTGCCAGCAGCCTAAGGACTAGCGGGATGAAAGAGACCCAGTACTTC
CASSLRTSGMKETQYF
>TRBV30|.|TRBJ1-1|TRBD1
TGTGCCTGGAGTGTAAGGGACAGGGGTGAAGCTTTCTTT
CAWSVRDRGEAFF
>TRBV7-8|.|TRBJ1-3|TRBD1
TGTGCCAGCAGCTTGTCCCGGGACAGGGTTGGTGCTGGAAACACCATATATTTT
CASSLSRDRVGAGNTIYF
>TRBV3-1/TRBV3-2|.|TRBJ2-2|.
TGTGCCAGCAGACCTCTAGCCGCCGGGGAGCTGTTTTTT
CASRPLAAGELFF
>TRBV7-2|.|TRBJ2-1|.
TGTGCCAGCAGCTCCGAGGCCCAGGACAGGCGGGACGAGCAGTTCTTC
CASSSEAQDRRDEQFF
>TRBV27|.|TRBJ2-3|.
TGTGCCAGCAGTTTAAATGTAGCGCCGACAGATACGCAGTATTTT
CASSLNVAPTDTQYF
>TRBV10-3|.|TRBJ2-3|.
TGTGCCATCAGTGGTCAATCCGGGAGCGGCACAGATACGCAGTATTTT
CAISGQSGSGTDTQYF
>TRBV3-1/TRBV3-2|few|TRBJ2-7|TRBD2
TGTGCCAGCAGCCCCTGTCAGCGGGAGGGCCCCCGCGAGCAGTACTTC
CASSPCQREGPREQYF
>TRBV19|.|TRBJ2-7|TRBD2
TGTGCCAGTAGTATTGGGCTAGCGGGCTTACTTTCCTACGAGCAGTACTTC
CASSIGLAGLLSYEQYF
>TRBV6-6|.|TRBJ1-2|TRBD1
TGTGCCAGCAGTGGCAAGACAGGGGGTTATGGCTACACCTTC
CASSGKTGGYGYTF
>TRBV7-9|.|TRBJ2-2|.
TGTGCCAGCAGCTTAGAAACAGGTCCGAACACCGGGGAGCTGTTTTTT
CASSLETGPNTGELFF
>TRBV7-8|few|TRBJ1-2|.
TGTGCCAGCAGCCCTGATCGGACAGCAGCTAACTATGGCTACACCTTC
CASSPDRTAANYGYTF
>TRBV11-2|few|TRBJ2-7|TRBD1
TGTGCCAGCAGCTCGCCCACACAGGGGTACGAGCAGTACTTC
CASSSPTQGYEQYF
>TRBV25-1|.|TRBJ2-3|TRBD1
TGTGCCAGCAGTGAAGACAGGGGTTACACAGATACGCAGTATTTT
CASSEDRGYTDTQYF
>TRBV7-9|.|TRBJ2-4|.
TGTGCCAGCAGCTCCCCCCCCGGGTACGGAAAAAACATTCAGTACTTC
CASSSPPGYGKNIQYF
>TRBV28|.|TRBJ1-4|.
TGTGCCAGCAGTCTCCTAAGGACAGCAACTAATGAAAAACTGTTTTTT
CASSLLRTATNEKLFF
>TRBV29-1|.|TRBJ2-1|.
TGCAGCGTTGAGCGCCGGACTCTTCTCCCCTACAATGAGCAGTTCTTC
CSVERRTLLPYNEQFF
>TRBV28|.|TRBJ2-7|.
TGTGCCAGCAGGGTCAGCGTCTCCTACGAGCAGTACTTC
CASRVSVSYEQYF
>TRBV2|.|TRBJ2-1|TRBD2
TGTGCCAGCAGACTAGCGGGCTATGAGCAGTTCTTC
CASRLAGYEQFF
>TRBV30|.|TRBJ2-1|TRBD2
TGTGCCTGGAGCCCCCGACTAGCGGGATTTCGTGAGCAGTTCTTC
CAWSPRLAGFREQFF
>TRBV24-1|once|TRBJ2-1|.
TGTGCCACCAGTGTGTCGGACAGTAATGAGCAGTTCTTC
CATSVSDSNEQFF
>TRBV2|.|TRBJ2-1|.
TGTGCCAGCAGTACCAACTTACCAAGGAGCTCCTACAATGAGCAGTTCTTC
CASSTNLPRSSYNEQFF
>TRBV9|.|TRBJ1-6|.
TGTGCCAGCAGCCCCAACCCGAGCTCCTATAATTCACCCCTCCACTTT
CASSPNPSSYNSPLHF
>TRBV28|once|TRBJ1-5|.
TGTGCCAGCAGTTTATTGGGGGCTAATCAGCCCCAGCATTTT
CASSLLGANQPQHF
>TRBV7-6|.|TRBJ1-5|TRBD1
TGTGCCAGCAGCTCAGGGACAGGGATGAAACAGCCCCAGCATTTT
CASSSGTGMKQPQHF
>TRBV4-1|many|TRBJ2-7|.
TGCGCCAGCAGCCAAGGACCTCGGAGGGGGCCCCAATCCTACGAGCAGTACTTC
CASSQGPRRGPQSYEQYF
>TRBV18|.|TRBJ2-3|.
TGTGCCAGCTCACCACGCGCGAGCACAGATACGCAGTATTTT
CASSPRASTDTQYF
>TRBV6-5|.|TRBJ2-3|.
TGTGCCAGCAGTCGGACAGCCCTCACAGATACGCAGTATTTT
CASSRTALTDTQYF
>TRBV2|.|TRBJ1-2|TRBD1
TGTGCCAGCATAGGGGGCTCTAATCTAGGTGGCTACACCTTC
CASIGGSNLGGYTF
>TRBV6-6|.|TRBJ1-6|.
TGTGCCAGCAGTTACGAAGGGACTGCCGATTCACCCCTCCACTTT
CASSYEGTADSPLHF